The 9 T cell receptor beta chains in this list originate from one sample, sequenced in a study of blood T cells in healthy people across ages. For the second PCR, which ran for about 7 to 11 cycles, a sample-barcoded 5' primer and a J-beta primer mix were used. A single record per CDR3 protein comes from TCRdb applying MiXCR to the 5' RACE reads. This table has 1.5 million to 2 million distinct CDR3 sequences, about 50% appearing once. The source material was blood. Every receptor here comes from a woman between 40 and 50 years old in good health.

The DNA of the CDR3 is TGTGCCAGCAGTCTTACGACCAACAGGGCAGGACAGGACAATGAGCAGTTCTTC. Its protein is CASSLTTNRAGQDNEQFF. This chain connects TRBV9 to TRBJ2-1; 7 nucleotides match TRBD1. After removal of 5 bases from V and 5 bases from J, the junction contained 19 bases not matched to a gene. The germline CDR1 and CDR2 sequences are SGDLS and YYNGEE. This CDR3 spans 18 amino acids.

The table lists this clonotype with a few counts. The chain uses TRBV28 and TRBJ1-5, with D uncertain. This CDR3 has 15 residues. V lost 6 bases, J lost 3 bases, and 15 bases lay in between. Per germline, CDR1 MDHEN and CDR2 SYDVKM. CDR3: CASSPYTDNNQPQHF. The CDR3, as DNA: TGTGCCAGCAGCCCCTATACAGATAACAATCAGCCCCAGCATTTT.

The V call is TRBV28, the J call TRBJ1-1, with TRBD1 identical over 7 bases. Per germline, CDR1 MDHEN and CDR2 SYDVKM. The V and J ends lost 7 bases and 6 bases, in that order; junction bases with no gene match: 11. This CDR3 has 14 amino acids. For the CDR3, the DNA is TGTGCCAGCACCCCGACAGGGATCTCGGCTGAAGCTTTCTTT. It is translated as CASTPTGISAEAFF.

V gene TRBV2 combines with J gene TRBJ1-3; D is perhaps TRBD1 (6 bases). Germline values: CDR1 SNHLY, CDR2 FYNNEI. This CDR3 is 17 amino acids long. V lost 9 bases, J lost 0 bases, and 21 bases lay in between. In DNA, the CDR3 is TGTGCCAGTCTCAGCACTGAGGGGGGCTTCTCTGGAAACACCATATATTTT. It translates to CASLSTEGGFSGNTIYF.

The CDR3 DNA sequence: TGTGCCAGCAGCTTGTCGGGAACCGGGACAGGAAGGGACTATGGCTACACCTTC. It specifies CASSLSGTGTGRDYGYTF. The chain employs TRBV7-9 and TRBJ1-2; 8 bases align to TRBD1. V lost 3 bases and J lost 3; bases outside the gene matches: 15. The CDR3 length is 18 residues. From germline, CDR1 is SEHNR and CDR2 FQNEAQ (reference sequence).

The chain employs TRBV2 and TRBJ2-3, with 8 bases that match TRBD2. Germline trimming cut 4 bases from V and 0 bases from J; bases unmatched to any gene: 3. CDR3 length: 15 amino acids. Germline CDR1 and CDR2: SNHLY and FYNNEI. CDR3 residues: CASSVSGRSTDTQYF. In DNA, the CDR3 is TGTGCCAGCAGTGTGAGCGGGAGAAGCACAGATACGCAGTATTTT.

The rearrangement links TRBV27 to TRBJ2-6; D possibly corresponds to TRBD1 (5 bases). The CDR3 sequence is 16 residues long. V lost 5 bases and J lost 0, with 11 bases in between. Looked up from germline, CDR1 is MNHEY and CDR2 is SMNVEV (reference sequence). The CDR3 DNA follows: TGTGCCAGCAGTACCCCAGGGCTCTCTGGGGCCAACGTCCTGACTTTC. Protein sequence: CASSTPGLSGANVLTF.

V is TRBV2 and J is TRBJ2-7; maybe TRBD1 (5 bases). Per the germline V gene, CDR1 is SNHLY and CDR2 is FYNNEI. There are 15 residues in the CDR3. Trimming removed 6 bases from V and 2 bases from J, with 17 bases in between. In nucleotides, the CDR3 is TGTGCCAGCAGGACAGTAGCAGGCAGGACCTACGAGCAGTACTTC. It translates to CASRTVAGRTYEQYF. Combining the CDR3 with reference TRBV2 and TRBJ2-7 gives the whole variable domain EPEVTQTPSHQVTQMGQEVILRCVPISNHLYFYWYRQILGQKVEFLVSFYNNEISEKSEIFDDQFSVERPDGSNFTLKIRSTKLEDSAMYFCASRTVAGRTYEQYFGPGTRLTVT.

This clonotype was seen a handful of times. The chain is built from TRBV20-1 and TRBJ2-5; D is possibly TRBD1 or TRBD2 (5 bases each). CDR1 DFQATT and CDR2 SNEGSKA come from the germline V gene (reference sequence). CDR3 length equals 14 residues. V shed 3 bases and J shed 4 bases, with 15 bases lying between them. CDR3 protein: CSASPGAAGETQYF. The CDR3 DNA follows: TGCAGTGCTAGTCCCGGGGCAGCCGGAGAGACCCAGTACTTC.